The 19 T cell receptor beta chains listed next were all sequenced from one sample in a study of identical twins. TCRdb reprocessed the 5' RACE reads via MiXCR and lists one record per CDR3 protein. The sample consists of 1.5 million or so distinct CDR3 sequences, around 33% of them appearing once. The sample taken for sequencing was cord blood. These receptors originate from a newborn girl in good health.

The rearrangement uses TRBV4-2 and TRBJ1-1; no firm D call. The CDR3 consists of 15 residues. The germline V and J ends were trimmed by 1 base and 1 base, with 10 bases remaining between them. From germline, CDR1 is LGHNA and CDR2 YNFKEQ. The CDR3 reads CASSQADGGNTEAFF. DNA for the CDR3: TGTGCCAGCAGCCAAGCGGATGGAGGGAACACTGAAGCTTTCTTT.

The table lists this clonotype with a few counts. The chain couples TRBV12-3 or TRBV12-4 to TRBJ1-2; 12 nucleotides agree with TRBD1. The CDR3 is made up of 17 amino acids. With 5 bases clipped from V and 4 bases from J, the junction kept 11 bases outside the gene matches. CDR3 coding DNA: TGTGCCAGCAGTGGGGGGACAGGGGGCGTCCGAGTCTATGGCTACACCTTC. Translating it yields CASSGGTGGVRVYGYTF.

As regards this clonotype: A read error may be the cause here, since a much bigger clone is one base away. This chain joins TRBV25-1 and TRBJ1-5; D remains unclear. Germline CDR1 reads MGHDK; CDR2 reads SYGVNS. The ends were cut back, 3 bases at V and 5 bases at J, with 5 bases in the middle. The CDR3 extends over 12 amino acids. The CDR3 DNA is TGTGCCAGCAGTGAGGGCTATCAGCCCCAGCATTTT. Encoded protein: CASSEGYQPQHF.

The chain links TRBV20-1 to TRBJ2-1; TRBD1 matches at 8 bases. J gave up 1 base and V 5 bases, and 7 bases lay outside the gene matches. The CDR3 runs to 15 residues. Germline V gives CDR1 DFQATT, CDR2 SNEGSKA (reference sequence). Here the CDR3 reads CSAPLTGGSYNEQFF. CDR3 in DNA: TGCAGTGCTCCGCTAACAGGGGGTTCCTACAATGAGCAGTTCTTC.

J is TRBJ1-5 and V is TRBV12-3 or TRBV12-4; 7 bases are a match to TRBD1. The CDR3 runs to 15 residues. Germline trimming cut 6 bases from V and 4 bases from J; bases unmatched to any gene: 9. DNA of the CDR3: TGTGCCAGCAGAATAACAGGGGCCCGAAATCAGCCCCAGCATTTT. It is translated as CASRITGARNQPQHF.

This clonotype has only a few counts. The V call is TRBV10-3, the J call TRBJ2-1; the D is unclear. V was cut by 6 bases and J by 5 bases, with 20 bases left in between. Germline V CDR1 and CDR2: ENHRY, SYGVKD. The CDR3 extends over 16 amino acids. The CDR3 DNA sequence: TGTGCCATCAGCAAATCCTTAGCCCTGAAGGACAATGAGCAGTTCTTC. This sequence encodes CAISKSLALKDNEQFF.

This clonotype has a handful of counts. CDR3 residues: CASFLAAGSSTGELFF. In DNA, the CDR3 is TGTGCCAGCTTTTTGGCAGCGGGTTCTTCCACCGGGGAGCTGTTTTTT. The V call is TRBV6-1, the J call TRBJ2-2; D is perhaps TRBD2 (6 bases). The CDR3 covers 16 residues. V lost 8 bases and J lost 4, with 20 bases in between. Germline lookup yields CDR1 MNHNS and CDR2 SASEGT.

This clonotype was detected only once. A read error may be the cause here, since a much bigger clone is one base away. The chain uses TRBV25-1 and TRBJ2-5; D remains unclear. The CDR3 length is 14 residues. Germline CDR1 reads MGHDK; CDR2 reads SYGVNS. The CDR3 DNA follows: TGTGCCGGCAGTGAATATGGCGGAAAAGAGACCCAGTACTTC. Its protein is CAGSEYGGKETQYF.

This clonotype was counted only a few times. The chain employs TRBV7-9 and TRBJ2-2; no reliable D call. The CDR3 length is 13 residues. V gave up 1 base and J gave up 6 bases, with 6 bases separating them. In germline, CDR1 is SEHNR, CDR2 FQNEAQ (reference sequence). CDR3 in DNA: TGTGCCAGCAGCTTAGATGGCCCCGGGGAGCTGTTTTTT. This sequence encodes CASSLDGPGELFF.

In this sample, this clonotype turned up a few times. The J gene is TRBJ1-6, the V gene TRBV13, with unresolved D. Germline V gene data show CDR1 as PRHDT and CDR2 as FYEKMQ (reference sequence). Trimming left V 5 bases short and J 4 bases short, with 12 bases between. This CDR3 comprises 15 residues. DNA for the CDR3: TGTGCCAGCAGCCTACGGCCTGAATATAATTCACCCCTCCACTTT. It translates to CASSLRPEYNSPLHF.

This clonotype was counted only a few times. The J gene is TRBJ2-1, the V gene TRBV20-1, with D uncertain. The CDR3 sequence is 10 residues long. V lost 6 bases to trimming and J lost 4 bases, with 4 bases between them. Per the germline V gene, CDR1 is DFQATT and CDR2 is SNEGSKA (reference sequence). The CDR3 nucleotides are TGCAGTGCAGAGTACAATGAGCAGTTCTTC. Amino acid sequence: CSAEYNEQFF.

This chain uses TRBV7-2 with TRBJ1-1; D is uncertain. V was pared by 5 bases and J by 7 bases, with 14 bases between. Germline CDR1 is SGHTA and CDR2 is FQGNSA. The CDR3 consists of 13 residues. The chain's CDR3 is CASSQWEGGEAFF. CDR3 nucleotides: TGTGCCAGCAGCCAGTGGGAGGGTGGTGAAGCTTTCTTT.

With regard to this clonotype: An end of the junction does not agree with germline; a read error may underlie this. The chain employs TRBV5-1 and TRBJ2-1; weak D call: TRBD1 (6 bases). Per the germline V gene, CDR1 is SGHRS and CDR2 is YFSETQ. The CDR3 spans 16 residues. In nucleotides, the CDR3 is TGCGCCAGCAGCTTGCCAAGGACAGCCTCCCACAATGAGCAGTTCTTC. The encoded protein is CASSLPRTASHNEQFF. Variable domain in full (rest from reference TRBV5-1 and TRBJ2-1): KAGVTQTPRYLIKTRGQQVTLSCSPISGHRSVSWYQQTPGQGLQFLFEYFSETQRNKGNFPGRFSGRQFSNSRSEMNVSTLELGDSALYLCASSLPRTASHNEQFFGPGTRLTVL.

This clonotype showed up many times. The chain is built from TRBV4-1 and TRBJ2-4; tentative D call: TRBD2 (5 bases). Trimming pared 1 base from V and 0 bases from J, leaving 10 bases between. Germline loops: CDR1 MGHRA, CDR2 YSYEKL. The CDR3 loop spans 16 amino acids. CDR3 loop: CASSQGWTSAKNIQYF. The CDR3 nucleotides are TGCGCCAGCAGCCAAGGGTGGACTTCAGCCAAAAACATTCAGTACTTC.

This clonotype was recorded many times. The chain has TRBV4-2 and TRBJ2-3; either TRBD1 or TRBD2 may fit D (6 bases each). Trimming took off 5 bases at V and 0 bases at J, with 15 bases between the two ends. Per germline, CDR1 LGHNA and CDR2 YNFKEQ. The CDR3 has 16 residues. The CDR3 reads CASSFRGQTSTDTQYF. The CDR3 DNA follows: TGTGCCAGCAGCTTTCGGGGGCAAACTAGCACAGATACGCAGTATTTT.

V and J are TRBV4-1 and TRBJ1-5; the D gene is possibly TRBD1 (6 bases). CDR1 and CDR2 (germline): MGHRA, YSYEKL. This CDR3 has 17 residues. The V and J ends lost 4 bases and 3 bases respectively, with 19 bases between them. DNA for the CDR3: TGCGCCAGCAGCCTTCGAGGGGGACGGGGGGTCAATCAGCCCCAGCATTTT. Translating it yields CASSLRGGRGVNQPQHF.

With respect to this clonotype: This sequence may be a read error, since a much larger clone differs from it by one base. This chain connects TRBV29-1 to TRBJ1-2; D not certain. The germline V gene has CDR1 SQVTM and CDR2 ANQGSEA. This CDR3 contains 15 residues. V lost 1 base to trimming and J lost 4 bases, with 16 bases between them. The CDR3 protein is CSVEVRGPVTYGYTF. CDR3 sequence (DNA): TGCAGCGTTGAAGTCCGCGGCCCTGTTACCTATGGCTACACCTTC.

This clonotype was recorded a few times. This chain joins TRBV20-1 and TRBJ1-2; 7 nucleotides agree with TRBD1. This CDR3 is built from 13 residues. Germline assignment: CDR1 DFQATT and CDR2 SNEGSKA (reference sequence). V was clipped by 2 bases and J by 4 bases; unmatched bases: 4. The DNA of the CDR3 is TGCAGTGCTAGACTTAACAGGGGCTATGGCTACACCTTC. Translated: CSARLNRGYGYTF.

Note on this clonotype: This may arise from a read error, as a much more abundant clone is one base away. The rearrangement joins TRBV5-1 to TRBJ1-5; weak D call: TRBD1 (5 bases). The CDR3 has 14 amino acids. Germline-derived CDR1 and CDR2 are SGHRS and YFSETQ. This CDR3 reads CASSLGDGNQPRHF. The CDR3 DNA follows: TGCGCCAGCAGCCTGGGGGATGGCAATCAGCCCCGGCATTTT. The full variable domain, in which reference TRBV5-1 and TRBJ1-5 provide the parts outside the CDR3, is KAGVTQTPRYLIKTRGQQVTLSCSPISGHRSVSWYQQTPGQGLQFLFEYFSETQRNKGNFPGRFSGRQFSNSRSEMNVSTLELGDSALYLCASSLGDGNQPRHFGDGTRLSIL.